Listed below are T cell receptor beta chains from one sample, sequenced in a study of blood T cell repertoires in COVID-19. Here immunoSEQ multiplex PCR was the method, and the copy in TCRdb shows in-frame clones only, minus some. The table records roughly 200,000 clones, around 85% of them present only once. Sequenced input: PBMCs or T cells enriched from blood (not recorded which). All receptors come from a man aged 40-49 years who had recovered from COVID-19. CDR3s include the opening cysteine and the closing phenylalanine or tryptophan. Fields, in order: clone size, V gene, D gene, J gene, CDR3 length, CDR3 DNA, CDR3 protein. D genes are given only for firm matches. Clone size appears in some rows only: once, few, many, or a class for an expanded clone.

-	TRBV19	-	TRBJ2-7	13	TGTGCCAGTAGTAGGGGGCTTCTAAGCGAGCAGTACTTC	CASSRGLLSEQYF
-	TRBV18	TRBD1	TRBJ2-7	14	TGTGCCAGCTCACGGACAGGGGGCGACTACGAGCAGTACTTC	CASSRTGGDYEQYF
-	TRBV28	-	TRBJ2-5	14	TGTGCCAGCAGTTTAGAAAGCGGCCAAGAGACCCAGTACTTC	CASSLESGQETQYF
-	TRBV30	TRBD1	TRBJ1-2	15	TGTGCCTGGAGAGACTCCGGGACAGGGGGCCGCGGCTACACCTTC	CAWRDSGTGGRGYTF
few	TRBV25-1	-	TRBJ2-7	12	TGTGCCAGCAGTCGGTCGTTTTACGAGCAGTACTTC	CASSRSFYEQYF
-	TRBV5-1	TRBD1	TRBJ2-1	15	TGCGCCAGCAGCTTACAGGGGATTCTTGAGAGTGAGCAGTTCTTC	CASSLQGILESEQFF
-	TRBV7-9	-	TRBJ2-1	17	TGTGCCAGCAGAGCTTCACCTCTAGTTCAGTCCTACAATGAGCAGTTCTTC	CASRASPLVQSYNEQFF
-	TRBV28	-	TRBJ2-5	13	TGTGCCAGCAGTTTCCCAACTCAAGAGACCCAGTACTTC	CASSFPTQETQYF
-	TRBV5-5	TRBD2	TRBJ2-7	15	TGTGCCAGCACCCTCTCTAGCGGGGGTTTCTACGAGCAGTACTTC	CASTLSSGGFYEQYF
-	TRBV11-2	-	TRBJ2-7	15	TGTGCCAGCAGCTTAGAACCAGGGTCTACCTACGAGCAGTACTTC	CASSLEPGSTYEQYF
-	TRBV27	-	TRBJ2-2	13	TGTGCCAGCAGTTTAACAGCCCCGGGGGAGCTGTTTTTT	CASSLTAPGELFF
-	TRBV2	-	TRBJ1-4	15	TGTGCCAGCAGTGAACAGGGGACAACTAATGAAAAACTGTTTTTT	CASSEQGTTNEKLFF
-	TRBV9	-	TRBJ2-7	15	TGTGCCAGCAGCGTAGGGCCAGGGGCCCAATACGAGCAGTACTTC	CASSVGPGAQYEQYF
-	TRBV13	-	TRBJ2-7	12	TGTGCCAGCAGCTTGGGCGGGTCCGAGCAGTACTTC	CASSLGGSEQYF
-	TRBV28	-	TRBJ1-1	12	TGTGCCAGCAGTTGGCCTAGCACTGAAGCTTTCTTT	CASSWPSTEAFF
once	TRBV5-4	-	TRBJ2-7	13	TGTGCCAGCAGCTTGACTCCATCCTACGAGCAGTACTTC	CASSLTPSYEQYF
-	TRBV6-5	-	TRBJ2-2	14	TGTGCCAGCAGGCCCCCGCGTTGGACCGGGGAGCTGTTTTTT	CASRPPRWTGELFF
-	TRBV4-2	TRBD2	TRBJ2-3	16	TGTGCCAGCAGCCAAGAACTAGCGGGAGTGGCAGATACGCAGTATTTT	CASSQELAGVADTQYF
-	TRBV11-3	TRBD2	TRBJ2-5	19	TGTGCCAGCAGCTACGGGACTAGCGGGAGGGCCACGGTTCGCGAGACCCAGTACTTC	CASSYGTSGRATVRETQYF
-	TRBV27	TRBD1	TRBJ2-1	14	TGTGCCAGCAGTTCTGGGACAGGGGGCAATGAGCAGTTCTTC	CASSSGTGGNEQFF
-	TRBV6-5	-	TRBJ2-7	16	TGTGCCAGCAGTTACTCCCGGCGGTCTGCGTCCTACGAGCAGTACTTC	CASSYSRRSASYEQYF
-	TRBV28	-	TRBJ2-7	12	TGTGCCAGCAGTGAGGGATCCTACGAGCAGTACTTC	CASSEGSYEQYF
-	TRBV19	-	TRBJ2-1	12	TGTGCCAGTAGTACTACAACAGGGGAGCAGTTCTTC	CASSTTTGEQFF
-	TRBV11-2	TRBD1	TRBJ2-7	15	TGTGCCAGCAGCATTGGACAGGGGTCCTCCTACGAGCAGTACTTC	CASSIGQGSSYEQYF
-	TRBV4-3	-	TRBJ1-2	14	TGCGCCAGCAGCCAAGAGGCAGGGCCTTATGGCTACACCTTC	CASSQEAGPYGYTF
-	TRBV19	TRBD1	TRBJ1-2	18	TGTGCCAGTAGTATCGGTGGGACAGGCTTTCTTCTTAACTATGGCTACACCTTC	CASSIGGTGFLLNYGYTF
-	TRBV9	-	TRBJ1-1	15	TGTGCCAGCAGCGTAGATACCGGGATGAACACTGAAGCTTTCTTT	CASSVDTGMNTEAFF
-	TRBV5-5	-	TRBJ2-2	14	TGTGCCAGCAGCTTCGACACGAACACCGGGGAGCTGTTTTTT	CASSFDTNTGELFF
-	TRBV7-2	-	TRBJ2-7	14	TGTGCCAGCAGCTTAGTGCGAGGGTCCTACGAGCAGTACTTC	CASSLVRGSYEQYF
-	TRBV2	-	TRBJ1-5	14	TGTGCCAGCAGTGAACAAGGACTTTCTCAGCCCCAGCATTTT	CASSEQGLSQPQHF
-	TRBV12-3/TRBV12-4	TRBD1	TRBJ2-5	13	TGTGCCAGCAGCCCGACAGGGGTGGAGACCCAGTACTTC	CASSPTGVETQYF
-	TRBV6-5	TRBD2	TRBJ2-1	16	TGTGCCAGCAGTTACCTAGCGGGAGGGCCCTACAATGAGCAGTTCTTC	CASSYLAGGPYNEQFF
-	TRBV7-2	-	TRBJ1-2	13	TGTGCCAGCAGCTTAGGGTCCAGCTATGGCTACACCTTC	CASSLGSSYGYTF
-	TRBV27	-	TRBJ1-2	13	TGTGCCAGCCGACCGGGACAAATTCTTGGCTACACCTTC	CASRPGQILGYTF
-	TRBV7-2	TRBD1	TRBJ1-2	15	TGTGCCAGCAGACCAGGGGGGACAGGAGCCTATGGCTACACCTTC	CASRPGGTGAYGYTF
-	TRBV10-3	TRBD2	TRBJ2-5	14	TGTGCCATCAGGGCTAGCGGGAGTGGGGAGACCCAGTACTTC	CAIRASGSGETQYF
-	TRBV12-5	TRBD1	TRBJ1-1	14	TGTGCTAGTGTCAACGGGGACAGACCCGTTGAAGCTTTCTTT	CASVNGDRPVEAFF
-	TRBV28	-	TRBJ1-4	14	TGTGCCAGCAGTTCCGGACTTCCTCGGGAAAAACTGTTTTTT	CASSSGLPREKLFF
few	TRBV5-5	-	TRBJ1-1	12	TGTGCCAGCAGCCCATGGAGGCCTGAAGCTTTCTTT	CASSPWRPEAFF
-	TRBV9	TRBD1	TRBJ1-4	16	TGTGCCAGCAGCGAAGACGGACAGGGAGGGTATGAAAAACTGTTTTTT	CASSEDGQGGYEKLFF
-	TRBV28	TRBD2	TRBJ2-2	15	TGTGCCAGCAGTTTAGCGGGAGGGCCCGACGGGGAGCTGTTTTTT	CASSLAGGPDGELFF
few	TRBV7-3	TRBD2	TRBJ2-2	16	TGTGCCAGCAGCTTTAACCCGACTAGCCAGGGCGGGGAGCTGTTTTTT	CASSFNPTSQGGELFF
-	TRBV6-6	TRBD1	TRBJ1-2	15	TGTGCCAGCAGTCAATCCGGGACAGGACCATATGGCTACACCTTC	CASSQSGTGPYGYTF
-	TRBV2	-	TRBJ1-6	16	TGTGCCAGCAGTGTACAGGGAGGGTTCAATAATTCACCCCTCCACTTT	CASSVQGGFNNSPLHF
once	TRBV14	-	TRBJ2-5	14	TGTGCCAGCAGCCAAGCGGTAGTCTTAGAGACCCAGTACTTC	CASSQAVVLETQYF
-	TRBV7-2	-	TRBJ2-7	17	TGTGCCAGCAGCTCAACGATGGGGGGTGTTAGTTCGGGTGAGCAGTACTTC	CASSSTMGGVSSGEQYF
-	TRBV27	TRBD2	TRBJ2-7	17	TGTGCCAGCAGTTTACGGTTAGCGGGAGGCCATTCCTACGAGCAGTACTTC	CASSLRLAGGHSYEQYF